One and the same sample provided the 22 T cell receptor beta chains below, sequenced in a study of cytomegalovirus exposure and HLA in healthy donors. The PCR employed 60 Vbeta primers together with 13 Jbeta primers. Here immunoSEQ multiplex PCR was the method, and the copy in TCRdb shows in-frame clones only, minus some. The data show around 120,000 clones, less than 85% seen once. The specimen sequenced was PBMCs. The receptor set was obtained from a male donor in good health and CMV-seronegative.

The V and J genes are TRBV19 and TRBJ1-2, with 7 nucleotides matching TRBD1. V shed 7 bases and J 3 bases; nucleotides not matched to a gene: 8. The germline V gene has CDR1 LNHDA and CDR2 SQIVND (reference sequence). The CDR3 has 14 amino acids. The CDR3 sequence is CASTTTGWDYGYTF. The CDR3 region has the DNA TGTGCCAGTACCACGACAGGGTGGGACTATGGCTACACCTTC.

This chain joins TRBV30 and TRBJ1-3; TRBD1 matches 7 bases. CDR1 GTSNPN and CDR2 SVGIG come from the germline V gene (reference sequence). After removal of 5 bases from V and 0 bases from J, the junction contained 7 bases not matched to a gene. The CDR3 has 15 amino acids. The CDR3 spells CAWAMGQLSGNTIYF. For the CDR3, the DNA is TGTGCCTGGGCAATGGGACAGCTCTCTGGAAACACCATATATTTT. Full variable domain (outside the CDR3, taken from reference TRBV30 and TRBJ1-3): SQTIHQWPATLVQPVGSPLSLECTVEGTSNPNLYWYRQAAGRGLQLLFYSVGIGQISSEVPQNLSASRPQDRQFILSSKKLLLSDSGFYLCAWAMGQLSGNTIYFGEGSWLTVV.

This clone appeared a single time. The chain has TRBV14 and TRBJ1-6, with no clear D. Trimming left V 3 bases short and J 9 bases short, with 6 bases between. Germline V CDR1 and CDR2: SGHDN, FVKESK. There are 12 residues in the CDR3. This CDR3 is CASSQSGSPLHF. CDR3 DNA: TGTGCCAGCAGCCAGTCCGGTTCACCCCTCCACTTT.

The chain couples TRBV7-3 to TRBJ2-2; the D gene is possibly TRBD1 (6 bases). V dropped 5 bases and J dropped 7 bases, with 17 bases sitting between them. Per the germline V gene, CDR1 is SGHTA and CDR2 is FQGTGA. The CDR3 is made up of 15 amino acids. For the CDR3, the DNA is TGTGCCAGCAGCGTACGTGGGGGCGGTGGCGGGGAGCTGTTTTTT. Protein product: CASSVRGGGGGELFF.

The V call is TRBV7-6, the J call TRBJ1-4; TRBD1 agrees at 7 bases. CDR1 and CDR2 (germline): SGHVS, FNYEAQ. J gave up 7 bases and V 1 base, and 3 bases lay outside the gene matches. CDR3 length: 14 amino acids. The CDR3 sequence is CASSLGQGIEKLFF. CDR3 nucleotide sequence: TGTGCCAGCAGCTTAGGACAGGGTATTGAAAAACTGTTTTTT.

This chain connects TRBV19 to TRBJ2-3, with TRBD1 identical over 7 bases. The J segment lost 0 bases and the V segment lost 7 bases, leaving 4 bases of the junction unmatched. Germline V gene sequence: CDR1 LNHDA, CDR2 SQIVND (reference sequence). The CDR3 loop spans 14 amino acids. The CDR3 is CASKRTGSTDTQYF. CDR3 coding DNA: TGTGCCAGTAAAAGGACAGGCAGCACAGATACGCAGTATTTT.

V gene TRBV5-1 combines with J gene TRBJ2-2; weak D call: TRBD1 (5 bases). Germline assignment: CDR1 SGHRS and CDR2 YFSETQ. The V gene lost 1 base and the J gene lost 2 bases, with 9 bases spanning the gap. The CDR3 is 15 residues long. CDR3 sequence (DNA): TGCGCCAGCAGCTTGACCAGGGCCAACACCGGGGAGCTGTTTTTT. This gives the protein CASSLTRANTGELFF.

The chain links TRBV2 to TRBJ1-5; 7 bases agree with TRBD1. Germline CDR1 and CDR2: SNHLY and FYNNEI. The ends lost 5 bases at V and 4 bases at J; junction bases unmatched: 20. CDR3 length equals 19 residues. The CDR3 protein is CASSYSRVGDRGRNQPQHF. The DNA of the CDR3 is TGTGCCAGCAGTTACTCGAGGGTAGGGGACAGAGGCCGAAATCAGCCCCAGCATTTT.

The chain links TRBV6-1 to TRBJ2-5, with TRBD2 identical over 7 bases. The CDR3 contains 17 residues. Germline lookup yields CDR1 MNHNS and CDR2 SASEGT. Trimming at V came to 1 base and at J to 5 bases, leaving 13 bases not matched to a gene. The CDR3: CASSEVPLGRGGETQYF. The CDR3 coding sequence is TGTGCCAGCAGTGAAGTCCCGCTGGGACGGGGAGGGGAGACCCAGTACTTC.

V gene TRBV9 combines with J gene TRBJ2-7; 9 nucleotides agree with TRBD1. The V and J ends lost 0 bases and 1 base, in that order; junction bases with no gene match: 2. Germline V lookup: CDR1 SGDLS, CDR2 YYNGEE. This CDR3 is built from 15 residues. The CDR3 DNA reads TGTGCCAGCAGCGTAGGGGACAGGGCTTCCTACGAGCAGTACTTC. Translation gives CASSVGDRASYEQYF.

The rearrangement uses TRBV6-1 and TRBJ2-7; D unclear. V dropped 9 bases and J dropped 2 bases, with 8 bases sitting between them. Germline-derived CDR1 and CDR2 are MNHNS and SASEGT. This CDR3 comprises 11 residues. DNA for the CDR3: TGTGCCAGTGCCCTAGCCTACGAGCAGTACTTC. It is translated as CASALAYEQYF.

V gene TRBV11-2 combines with J gene TRBJ2-3; possibly TRBD1 for D (6 bases). The V gene lost 7 bases and the J gene lost 2 bases, with 13 bases spanning the gap. Germline V lookup: CDR1 SGHAT, CDR2 FQNNGV. The CDR3 consists of 14 residues. The CDR3 sequence: CASNQQGPTDTQYF. The CDR3, as DNA: TGTGCCAGCAACCAACAGGGTCCCACAGATACGCAGTATTTT.

This clone has just a few counts. The chain uses TRBV5-6 and TRBJ2-7; TRBD2 might be the D (6 bases). The CDR3 contains 14 residues. Germline CDR1 reads SGHDT; CDR2 reads YYEEEE. With 1 base removed from V and 4 bases from J, the gap between germline ends came to 12 bases. The CDR3 spells CASSLFVGRYEQYF. In DNA, the CDR3 is TGTGCCAGCAGCTTGTTTGTAGGGAGGTACGAGCAGTACTTC. The full variable domain, its missing parts supplied by reference TRBV5-6 and TRBJ2-7, is DAGVTQSPTHLIKTRGQQVTLRCSPKSGHDTVSWYQQALGQGPQFIFQYYEEEERQRGNFPDRFSGHQFPNYSSELNVNALLLGDSALYLCASSLFVGRYEQYFGPGTRLTVT.

The chain uses TRBV4-2 and TRBJ1-2, with 8 bases that match TRBD1. Unmatched junction bases numbered 8, after V lost 4 bases and J lost 1 base. Germline CDR1 and CDR2: LGHNA and YNFKEQ. The CDR3 has 16 amino acids. This CDR3 is CASSRGQGVNNYGYTF. The CDR3 nucleotides read TGTGCCAGCAGCCGAGGACAGGGTGTAAATAACTATGGCTACACCTTC.

This chain links TRBV4-2 with TRBJ1-4; D is ambiguous. The CDR3 runs to 16 residues. V dropped 5 bases and J dropped 5 bases, with 18 bases sitting between them. Germline loops: CDR1 LGHNA, CDR2 YNFKEQ. CDR3 in amino acids: CASSSTFSPGNEKLFF. The CDR3 DNA follows: TGTGCCAGCAGCTCCACCTTCTCCCCGGGAAATGAAAAACTGTTTTTT.

This chain joins TRBV7-2 and TRBJ2-5; no firm D call. This CDR3 contains 12 residues. V was pared by 5 bases and J by 1 base, with 5 bases between. CDR1 is SGHTA, CDR2 FQGNSA, per germline. CDR3 in DNA: TGTGCCAGCAGCCTCTTCCAAGAGACCCAGTACTTC. Translating gives CASSLFQETQYF.

This clone appeared once. This chain connects TRBV7-2 to TRBJ2-1, with 7 bases fitting TRBD2. Losses at the gene ends were 1 base for V and 1 base for J; bases not matched to a gene: 7. CDR3 length: 17 residues. Germline CDR1 is SGHTA and CDR2 is FQGNSA. In DNA, the CDR3 is TGTGCCAGCAGCTTAGGACCAGCGGGGCTATCCTACAATGAGCAGTTCTTC. Encoded protein: CASSLGPAGLSYNEQFF.

J is TRBJ1-1 and V is TRBV12-5; D possibly corresponds to TRBD1 (5 bases). Trimming shortened V by 0 bases and J by 0 bases, and 17 bases separated the two germline ends. This CDR3 contains 18 residues. The germline V gene has CDR1 LGHNT and CDR2 FRNRAP. In nucleotides, the CDR3 is TGTGCTAGTGGTTTGGTAGTAGTGCGATCAGGGATGAACACTGAAGCTTTCTTT. Its protein product is CASGLVVVRSGMNTEAFF. Supplemented by reference TRBV12-5 and TRBJ1-1, the full variable domain reads DARVTQTPRHKVTEMGQEVTMRCQPILGHNTVFWYRQTMMQGLELLAYFRNRAPLDDSGMPKDRFSAEMPDATLATLKIQPSEPRDSAVYFCASGLVVVRSGMNTEAFFGQGTRLTVV.

The V and J genes are TRBV4-2 and TRBJ1-4; the match to TRBD1 covers 9 bases. This CDR3 is built from 15 residues. Germline CDR1 and CDR2: LGHNA and YNFKEQ. J lost 6 bases, V lost 0 bases, and 2 bases had no gene match. The CDR3 DNA reads TGTGCCAGCAGCCAAGAAAGGGACAGGGATGAAAAACTGTTTTTT. Protein: CASSQERDRDEKLFF.

The chain employs TRBV9 and TRBJ2-7; 8 nucleotides line up with TRBD1. CDR3 size: 15 residues. J lost 2 bases, V lost 0 bases, and 4 bases had no gene match. In germline, CDR1 is SGDLS, CDR2 YYNGEE. The CDR3 DNA reads as TGTGCCAGCAGCGTAGAGGACAGGGCCCCCTACGAGCAGTACTTC. Translating it yields CASSVEDRAPYEQYF. Supplemented by reference TRBV9 and TRBJ2-7, the full variable domain reads DSGVTQTPKHLITATGQRVTLRCSPRSGDLSVYWYQQSLDQGLQFLIQYYNGEERAKGNILERFSAQQFPDLHSELNLSSLELGDSALYFCASSVEDRAPYEQYFGPGTRLTVT.

The J gene is TRBJ2-7, the V gene TRBV5-4; maybe TRBD1 (5 bases). The V and J ends lost 2 bases and 0 bases respectively, with 9 bases between them. CDR1 is SGHNT, CDR2 YYREEE, per germline (reference sequence). The CDR3 sequence is 14 residues long. The CDR3 coding sequence is TGTGCCAGCAGCTTTAGGGGCCTCTCCTACGAGCAGTACTTC. As protein: CASSFRGLSYEQYF.

This clone appeared once. V and J are TRBV19 and TRBJ2-2; no firm D call. Per the germline V gene, CDR1 is LNHDA and CDR2 is SQIVND (reference sequence). With 10 bases removed from V and 6 bases from J, the gap between germline ends came to 18 bases. The CDR3 loop spans 14 amino acids. CDR3 coding DNA: TGTGCCACCAAAAATGGGCCATTGGCCGGGGAGCTGTTTTTT. Protein: CATKNGPLAGELFF. The whole variable domain, remainder taken from reference TRBV19 and TRBJ2-2, is DGGITQSPKYLFRKEGQNVTLSCEQNLNHDAMYWYRQDPGQGLRLIYYSQIVNDFQKGDIAEGYSVSREKKESFPLTVTSAQKNPTAFYLCATKNGPLAGELFFGEGSRLTVL.